This paragraph covers one T cell receptor (beta chain) sequence. What it recognizes is unknown. This record belongs to a study of T cell repertoires in cytomegalovirus infection. From germline, CDR1 is LGHDT and CDR2 YNNKEL (reference sequence). V lost 0 bases and J lost 5; bases outside the gene matches: 11. The CDR3 has 17 residues. TCRdb fed the reads into MiXCR, producing one record per CDR3 protein. The sample lists 680,000 or so distinct CDR3 sequences, around a third occurring once. The chain has TRBV3-1 and TRBJ2-5, with 8 positions matching TRBD1. This receptor was identified in a human donor in good health (CMV status not recorded). Some clones in this sample may be carry-over from other donors' samples. Here the sequenced sample was cultured PBMCs, taken from culture after CMV antigen stimulation. CDR3 sequence reads: CASSQEQTGAGWETQYF. The DNA for the CDR3 is TGTGCCAGCAGCCAAGAGCAGACAGGGGCTGGGTGGGAGACCCAGTACTTC.